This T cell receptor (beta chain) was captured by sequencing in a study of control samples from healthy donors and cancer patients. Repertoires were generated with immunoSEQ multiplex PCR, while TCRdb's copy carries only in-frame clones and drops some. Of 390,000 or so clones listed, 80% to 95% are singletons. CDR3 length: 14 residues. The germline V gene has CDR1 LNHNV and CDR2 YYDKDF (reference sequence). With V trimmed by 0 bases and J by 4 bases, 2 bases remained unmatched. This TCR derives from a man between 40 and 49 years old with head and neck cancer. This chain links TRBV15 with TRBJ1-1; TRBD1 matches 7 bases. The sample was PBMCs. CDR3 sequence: CATSREQGGTEAFF. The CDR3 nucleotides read TGTGCCACCAGCAGAGAGCAGGGGGGCACTGAAGCTTTCTTT.